This T cell receptor (beta chain) was profiled in a study of cytomegalovirus exposure and HLA in healthy donors. The CDR3 loop spans 16 amino acids. Germline V CDR1 and CDR2: WNHNN, SYGVQD (reference sequence). V gave up 3 bases and J gave up 4 bases; unmatched junction bases: 7. The donors, nominally healthy at sampling, likely had unrecorded immune exposures. Concerning this clone itself: No antigen is known for it.

Use of 60 Vbeta and 13 Jbeta primers characterized the PCR. Study processing details: An analysis that came later counted around 80 million unique TCR beta chains, around 12 million shared. Method: immunoSEQ multiplex PCR; TCRdb's copy keeps in-frame clones and lacks some. That table supplies the V and J calls and clone size; D and trimming were determined from the DNA. The sample consists of about 130,000 clones, about three quarters of them appearing once. Study outcomes and limitations: Available immune exposure information covered CMV serostatus only.

J is TRBJ2-2 and V is TRBV10-1; 8 nucleotides match TRBD1. The TCR sequence derives from a man in his forties or fifties in good health and CMV-seronegative. Sequenced: PBMCs. The CDR3 DNA sequence: TGCGCCAGCAGTGACCCCGGGACAGGTATCACCGGGGAGCTGTTTTTT. Translating it yields CASSDPGTGITGELFF.